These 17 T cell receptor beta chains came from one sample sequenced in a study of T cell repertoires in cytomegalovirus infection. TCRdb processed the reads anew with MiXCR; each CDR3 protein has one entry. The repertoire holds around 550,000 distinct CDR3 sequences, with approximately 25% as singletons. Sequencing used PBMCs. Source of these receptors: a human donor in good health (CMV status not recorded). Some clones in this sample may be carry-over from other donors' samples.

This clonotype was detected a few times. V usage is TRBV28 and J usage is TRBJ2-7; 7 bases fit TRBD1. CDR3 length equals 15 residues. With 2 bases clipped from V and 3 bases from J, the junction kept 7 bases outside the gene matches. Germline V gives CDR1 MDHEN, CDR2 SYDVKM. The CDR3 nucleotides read TGTGCCAGCAGTTTAGGGGCACAGGGGATCTACGAGCAGTACTTC. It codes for CASSLGAQGIYEQYF.

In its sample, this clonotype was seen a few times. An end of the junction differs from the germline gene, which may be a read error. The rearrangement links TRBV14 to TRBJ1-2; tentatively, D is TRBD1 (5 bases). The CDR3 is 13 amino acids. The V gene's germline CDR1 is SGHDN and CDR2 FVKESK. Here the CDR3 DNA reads TGTGCCAGCAGCCAAGTAACGGCATTGGGGCTCCGTTTC. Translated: CASSQVTALGLRF. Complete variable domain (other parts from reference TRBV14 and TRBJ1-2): EAGVTQFPSHSVIEKGQTVTLRCDPISGHDNLYWYRRVMGKEIKFLLHFVKESKQDESGMPNNRFLAERTGGTYSTLKVQPAELEDSGVYFCASSQVTALGLRFGSGTRLTVV.

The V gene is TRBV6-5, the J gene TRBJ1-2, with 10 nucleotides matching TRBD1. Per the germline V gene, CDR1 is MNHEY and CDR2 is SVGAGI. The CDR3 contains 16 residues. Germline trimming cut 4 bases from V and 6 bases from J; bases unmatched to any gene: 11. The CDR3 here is CASSFTPRDRGDGYTF. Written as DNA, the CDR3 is TGTGCCAGCAGTTTCACCCCCCGGGACAGGGGAGATGGCTACACCTTC.

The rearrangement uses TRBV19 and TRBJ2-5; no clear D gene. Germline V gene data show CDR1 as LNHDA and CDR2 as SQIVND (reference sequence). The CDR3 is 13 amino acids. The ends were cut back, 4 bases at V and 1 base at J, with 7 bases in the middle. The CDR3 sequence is CASSTEFQETQYF. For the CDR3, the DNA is TGTGCCAGTAGTACGGAGTTCCAAGAGACCCAGTACTTC.

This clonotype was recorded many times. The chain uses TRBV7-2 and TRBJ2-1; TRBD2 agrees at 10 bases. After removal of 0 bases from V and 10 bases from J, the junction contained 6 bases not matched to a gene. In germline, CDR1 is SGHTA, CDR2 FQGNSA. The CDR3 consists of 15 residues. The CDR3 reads CASSLARASGSEQFF. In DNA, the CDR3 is TGTGCCAGCAGCTTAGCTAGGGCTAGCGGGAGCGAGCAGTTCTTC. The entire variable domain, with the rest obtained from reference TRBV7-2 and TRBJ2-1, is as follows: GAGVSQSPSNKVTEKGKDVELRCDPISGHTALYWYRQSLGQGLEFLIYFQGNSAPDKSGLPSDRFSAERTGGSVSTLTIQRTQQEDSAVYLCASSLARASGSEQFFGPGTRLTVL.

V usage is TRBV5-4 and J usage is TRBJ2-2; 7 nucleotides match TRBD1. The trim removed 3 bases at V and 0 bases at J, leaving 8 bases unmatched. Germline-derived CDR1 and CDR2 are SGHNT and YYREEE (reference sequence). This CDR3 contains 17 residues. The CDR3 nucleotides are TGTGCCAGCAGCTATTCTTGGACAGGACCGAACACCGGGGAGCTGTTTTTT. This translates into CASSYSWTGPNTGELFF.

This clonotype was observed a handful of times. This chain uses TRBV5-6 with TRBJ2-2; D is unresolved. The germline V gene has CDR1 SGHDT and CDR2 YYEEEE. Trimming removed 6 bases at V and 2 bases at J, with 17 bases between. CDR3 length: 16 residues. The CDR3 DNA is TGTGCCAGCATCATCACGGGCTCCGACAACACCGGGGAGCTGTTTTTT. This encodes CASIITGSDNTGELFF.

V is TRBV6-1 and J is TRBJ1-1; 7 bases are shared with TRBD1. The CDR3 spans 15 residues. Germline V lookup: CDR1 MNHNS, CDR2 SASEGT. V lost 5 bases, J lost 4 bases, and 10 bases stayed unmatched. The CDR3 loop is CASSFLTGFRTEAFF. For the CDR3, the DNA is TGTGCCAGCAGTTTCCTGACAGGGTTCCGCACTGAAGCTTTCTTT.

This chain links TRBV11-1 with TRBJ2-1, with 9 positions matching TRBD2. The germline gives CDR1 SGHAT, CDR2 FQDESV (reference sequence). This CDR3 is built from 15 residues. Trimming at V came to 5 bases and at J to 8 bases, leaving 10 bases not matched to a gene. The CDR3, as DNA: TGTGCCAGCAGCCTGGGGACTAGCCCCCCGTATGAGCAGTTCTTC. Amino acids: CASSLGTSPPYEQFF.

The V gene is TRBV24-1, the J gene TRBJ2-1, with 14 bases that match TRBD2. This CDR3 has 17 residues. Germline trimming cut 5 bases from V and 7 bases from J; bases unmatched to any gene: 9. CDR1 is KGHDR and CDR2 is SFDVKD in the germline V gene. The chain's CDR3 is CATSVRRTSGRLNEQFF. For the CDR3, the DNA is TGTGCCACCAGTGTACGGAGGACTAGCGGGAGGCTGAATGAGCAGTTCTTC.

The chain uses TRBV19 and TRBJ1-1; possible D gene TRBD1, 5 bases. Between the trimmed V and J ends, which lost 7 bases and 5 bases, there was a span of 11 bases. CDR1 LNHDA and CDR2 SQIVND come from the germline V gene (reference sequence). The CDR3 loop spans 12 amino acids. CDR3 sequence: CASTRGPTEAFF. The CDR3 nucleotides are TGTGCCAGTACTAGGGGCCCTACTGAAGCTTTCTTT.

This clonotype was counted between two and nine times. CDR3 sequence: CASSQGGQLNTEAFF. CDR3 DNA: TGCGCCAGCAGCCAAGGGGGGCAGTTGAACACTGAAGCTTTCTTT. The chain joins TRBV4-1 to TRBJ1-1, with D possibly TRBD1 on 6 matching bases. CDR3 length: 15 amino acids. CDR1 is MGHRA, CDR2 YSYEKL, per germline. V was cut by 1 base and J by 0 bases, with 9 bases left in between.

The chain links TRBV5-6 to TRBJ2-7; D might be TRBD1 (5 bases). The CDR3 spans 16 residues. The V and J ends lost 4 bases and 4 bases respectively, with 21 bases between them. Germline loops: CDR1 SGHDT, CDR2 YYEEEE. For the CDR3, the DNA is TGTGCCAGCAGCAATTCAGTACGACAGCTCCCTTACGAGCAGTACGTC. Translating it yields CASSNSVRQLPYEQYV.

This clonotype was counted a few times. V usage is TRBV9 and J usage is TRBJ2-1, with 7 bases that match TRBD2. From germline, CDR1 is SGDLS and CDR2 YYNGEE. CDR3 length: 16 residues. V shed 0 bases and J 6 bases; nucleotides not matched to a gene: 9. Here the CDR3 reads CASSVAGGSYVNEQFF. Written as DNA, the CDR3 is TGTGCCAGCAGCGTAGCGGGCGGGAGCTATGTCAATGAGCAGTTCTTC.

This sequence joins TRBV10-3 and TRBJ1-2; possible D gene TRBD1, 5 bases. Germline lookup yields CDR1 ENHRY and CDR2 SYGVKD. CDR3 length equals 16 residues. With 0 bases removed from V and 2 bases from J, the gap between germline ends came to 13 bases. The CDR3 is CAISESEGVGNYGYTF. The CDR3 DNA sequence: TGTGCCATCAGTGAGTCGGAAGGGGTTGGGAACTATGGCTACACCTTC.

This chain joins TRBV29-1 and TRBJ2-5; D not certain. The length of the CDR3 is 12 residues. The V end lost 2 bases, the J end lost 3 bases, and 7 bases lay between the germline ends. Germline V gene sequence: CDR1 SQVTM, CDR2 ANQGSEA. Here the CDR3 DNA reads TGCAGCGTTGAACGGCAGGAAGAGACCCAGTACTTC. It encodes CSVERQEETQYF.

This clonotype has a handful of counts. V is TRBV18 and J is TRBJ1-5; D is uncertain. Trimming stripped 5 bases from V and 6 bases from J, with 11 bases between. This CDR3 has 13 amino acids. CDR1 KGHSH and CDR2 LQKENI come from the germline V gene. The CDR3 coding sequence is TGTGCCAGCTCAAAGGGAGGTACTCAGCCCCAGCATTTT. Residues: CASSKGGTQPQHF.